This is a list of T cell receptor beta chains from one sample in a study of cytomegalovirus exposure and HLA in healthy donors. The table came from immunoSEQ multiplex PCR; TCRdb's copy has only in-frame clones and leaves some out. The sample holds about 160,000 clones, roughly 91% seen once. The specimen was PBMCs. These receptors all stem from a woman under 30 in good health and CMV-seropositive. CDR3s include the opening cysteine and the closing phenylalanine or tryptophan. Fields, in order: CDR3 length, J gene, D gene, clone size, V gene, CDR3 protein, CDR3 DNA. The D gene is left open where the match is weak. A clone size is listed for some rows: how often the clone was seen (once, few, many), or a class if it is expanded.

CDR3 length: 14; J gene: TRBJ1-5; D gene: TRBD1; clone size: -; V gene: TRBV5-8; CDR3 protein: CASRRGQGSQPQHF; CDR3 DNA: TGTGCCAGCAGGAGAGGACAGGGAAGTCAGCCCCAGCATTTT
CDR3 length: 15; J gene: TRBJ2-7; D gene: TRBD1; clone size: -; V gene: TRBV7-2; CDR3 protein: CASSWTTGTGYEQYF; CDR3 DNA: TGTGCCAGCAGCTGGACCACCGGGACAGGGTATGAGCAGTACTTC
CDR3 length: 14; J gene: TRBJ2-1; D gene: TRBD2; clone size: -; V gene: TRBV7-9; CDR3 protein: CASSFSAGVVQQFF; CDR3 DNA: TGTGCCAGCAGCTTTTCCGCGGGAGTCGTACAGCAGTTCTTC
CDR3 length: 14; J gene: TRBJ1-2; D gene: -; clone size: -; V gene: TRBV27; CDR3 protein: CASSFLGADYGYTF; CDR3 DNA: TGTGCCAGCAGTTTCCTGGGGGCGGACTATGGCTACACCTTC
CDR3 length: 17; J gene: TRBJ2-7; D gene: TRBD2; clone size: once; V gene: TRBV7-9; CDR3 protein: CASSRGPGGRRSYEQYF; CDR3 DNA: TGTGCCAGCAGCCGGGGGCCTGGCGGGAGGAGGTCCTACGAGCAGTACTTC
CDR3 length: 15; J gene: TRBJ2-1; D gene: -; clone size: -; V gene: TRBV27; CDR3 protein: CASSLGASSYNEQFF; CDR3 DNA: TGTGCCAGCAGTTTAGGAGCTAGCTCCTACAATGAGCAGTTCTTC
CDR3 length: 15; J gene: TRBJ2-7; D gene: -; clone size: -; V gene: TRBV10-1; CDR3 protein: CASTGLTGSDYEQYF; CDR3 DNA: TGCGCCAGCACTGGTCTGACGGGATCGGACTACGAGCAGTACTTC
CDR3 length: 11; J gene: TRBJ2-7; D gene: -; clone size: -; V gene: TRBV2; CDR3 protein: CASNRVDEQYF; CDR3 DNA: TGTGCCAGCAACAGGGTGGACGAGCAGTACTTC
CDR3 length: 15; J gene: TRBJ2-1; D gene: TRBD2; clone size: -; V gene: TRBV28; CDR3 protein: CASRPSGRETGEQFF; CDR3 DNA: TGTGCCAGCAGGCCCTCCGGGAGGGAAACCGGGGAGCAGTTCTTC
CDR3 length: 15; J gene: TRBJ2-5; D gene: -; clone size: -; V gene: TRBV27; CDR3 protein: CASRWTVTRQETQYF; CDR3 DNA: TGTGCCAGCAGGTGGACAGTAACAAGGCAAGAGACCCAGTACTTC
CDR3 length: 14; J gene: TRBJ2-7; D gene: -; clone size: -; V gene: TRBV6-5; CDR3 protein: CASSYQGGSYEQYF; CDR3 DNA: TGTGCCAGCAGTTACCAAGGAGGCTCCTACGAGCAGTACTTC
CDR3 length: 13; J gene: TRBJ2-1; D gene: TRBD1; clone size: few; V gene: TRBV4-1; CDR3 protein: CASSLGQNNEQFF; CDR3 DNA: TGCGCCAGCAGCCTGGGACAGAACAATGAGCAGTTCTTC
CDR3 length: 15; J gene: TRBJ2-4; D gene: -; clone size: -; V gene: TRBV6-1; CDR3 protein: CASSESGVAKNIQYF; CDR3 DNA: TGTGCCAGCAGTGAATCAGGGGTGGCCAAAAACATTCAGTACTTC
CDR3 length: 14; J gene: TRBJ1-2; D gene: -; clone size: -; V gene: TRBV5-6; CDR3 protein: CASSLWAGNYGYTF; CDR3 DNA: TGTGCCAGCAGCTTGTGGGCAGGAAACTATGGCTACACCTTC
CDR3 length: 14; J gene: TRBJ1-1; D gene: TRBD1; clone size: -; V gene: TRBV10-1; CDR3 protein: CASSRTGTNTEAFF; CDR3 DNA: TGCGCCAGCAGCCGGACAGGGACCAACACTGAAGCTTTCTTT
CDR3 length: 15; J gene: TRBJ1-3; D gene: TRBD1; clone size: -; V gene: TRBV2; CDR3 protein: CASARQGISGNTIYF; CDR3 DNA: TGTGCCAGCGCCCGACAGGGGATCTCTGGAAACACCATATATTTT
CDR3 length: 14; J gene: TRBJ2-7; D gene: -; clone size: -; V gene: TRBV27; CDR3 protein: CASAPGVMIYEQYF; CDR3 DNA: TGTGCCAGTGCCCCGGGGGTGATGATCTACGAGCAGTACTTC
CDR3 length: 17; J gene: TRBJ2-1; D gene: TRBD2; clone size: -; V gene: TRBV14; CDR3 protein: CASSPLLAGGGYNEQFF; CDR3 DNA: TGTGCCAGCAGCCCGCTACTAGCGGGGGGGGGATACAATGAGCAGTTCTTC
CDR3 length: 16; J gene: TRBJ1-2; D gene: -; clone size: once; V gene: TRBV19; CDR3 protein: CASSIGGSQANYGYTF; CDR3 DNA: TGTGCCAGTAGTATAGGGGGCTCCCAAGCTAACTATGGCTACACCTTC
CDR3 length: 13; J gene: TRBJ2-7; D gene: -; clone size: -; V gene: TRBV7-3; CDR3 protein: CASSLKGAGEQYF; CDR3 DNA: TGTGCCAGCAGCTTAAAGGGAGCAGGCGAGCAGTACTTC
CDR3 length: 16; J gene: TRBJ2-7; D gene: -; clone size: -; V gene: TRBV5-1; CDR3 protein: CASSLLHPPGSYEQYF; CDR3 DNA: TGCGCCAGCAGCTTACTTCACCCCCCGGGCTCCTACGAGCAGTACTTC
CDR3 length: 12; J gene: TRBJ2-5; D gene: -; clone size: -; V gene: TRBV28; CDR3 protein: CASSLPRETQYF; CDR3 DNA: TGTGCCAGCAGTTTACCACGGGAGACCCAGTACTTC
CDR3 length: 13; J gene: TRBJ2-7; D gene: TRBD2; clone size: -; V gene: TRBV2; CDR3 protein: CASSPGTSYEQYF; CDR3 DNA: TGTGCCAGCAGTCCCGGGACTAGTTACGAGCAGTACTTC
CDR3 length: 18; J gene: TRBJ2-1; D gene: -; clone size: -; V gene: TRBV5-1; CDR3 protein: CASSRFNSGKRKDNEQFF; CDR3 DNA: TGCGCCAGCTCCCGATTCAATTCGGGAAAGCGGAAGGACAATGAGCAGTTCTTC
CDR3 length: 18; J gene: TRBJ2-2; D gene: -; clone size: -; V gene: TRBV4-1; CDR3 protein: CASSQEWQGNSDTGELFF; CDR3 DNA: TGCGCCAGCAGCCAAGAGTGGCAGGGGAATTCCGACACCGGGGAGCTGTTTTTT
CDR3 length: 14; J gene: TRBJ2-3; D gene: -; clone size: -; V gene: TRBV7-8; CDR3 protein: CASSPGSGGDTQYF; CDR3 DNA: TGTGCCAGCAGCCCCGGGAGTGGGGGAGATACGCAGTATTTT
CDR3 length: 12; J gene: TRBJ2-7; D gene: -; clone size: -; V gene: TRBV27; CDR3 protein: CASSITGTEQYF; CDR3 DNA: TGTGCCAGCAGTATAACAGGGACCGAGCAGTACTTC
CDR3 length: 16; J gene: TRBJ2-2; D gene: TRBD2; clone size: -; V gene: TRBV30; CDR3 protein: CAWRPMGTSGSGELFF; CDR3 DNA: TGTGCCTGGAGGCCAATGGGGACTAGCGGGTCGGGGGAGCTGTTTTTT
CDR3 length: 16; J gene: TRBJ2-7; D gene: TRBD2; clone size: -; V gene: TRBV5-1; CDR3 protein: CASSGGPSGSSYEQYF; CDR3 DNA: TGCGCCAGCAGCGGGGGCCCTAGCGGGAGCTCCTACGAGCAGTACTTC
CDR3 length: 14; J gene: TRBJ1-1; D gene: TRBD1; clone size: -; V gene: TRBV25-1; CDR3 protein: CASLRQGARTEAFF; CDR3 DNA: TGTGCCAGCTTGAGACAGGGGGCGAGAACTGAAGCTTTCTTT
CDR3 length: 16; J gene: TRBJ2-7; D gene: -; clone size: -; V gene: TRBV1; CDR3 protein: CASSRPGQGRYYEQYF; CDR3 DNA: TGCGCCAGCAGCCGACCGGGACAGGGACGTTACTACGAGCAGTACTTC
CDR3 length: 15; J gene: TRBJ2-7; D gene: -; clone size: once; V gene: TRBV7-2; CDR3 protein: CASSLGAGFNYEQYF; CDR3 DNA: TGTGCCAGCAGCTTAGGTGCAGGGTTTAACTACGAGCAGTACTTC
CDR3 length: 14; J gene: TRBJ2-7; D gene: -; clone size: -; V gene: TRBV6-5; CDR3 protein: CASTSDEDSYEQYF; CDR3 DNA: TGTGCCAGCACCTCAGATGAAGACTCCTACGAGCAGTACTTC
CDR3 length: 16; J gene: TRBJ2-1; D gene: TRBD2; clone size: -; V gene: TRBV7-2; CDR3 protein: CASSLEAGVGYNEQFF; CDR3 DNA: TGTGCCAGCAGCTTAGAAGCGGGAGTCGGGTACAATGAGCAGTTCTTC
CDR3 length: 14; J gene: TRBJ2-7; D gene: -; clone size: -; V gene: TRBV19; CDR3 protein: CASSPGTGTYEQYF; CDR3 DNA: TGTGCCAGTAGCCCCGGGACTGGGACCTACGAGCAGTACTTC
CDR3 length: 14; J gene: TRBJ1-5; D gene: -; clone size: few; V gene: TRBV2; CDR3 protein: CASSERQRRQPQHF; CDR3 DNA: TGTGCCAGCAGTGAGAGACAGAGAAGGCAGCCCCAGCATTTT
CDR3 length: 14; J gene: TRBJ2-3; D gene: -; clone size: -; V gene: TRBV19; CDR3 protein: CASSISQGRDTQYF; CDR3 DNA: TGTGCCAGTAGTATCTCACAGGGCAGGGATACGCAGTATTTT
CDR3 length: 16; J gene: TRBJ2-5; D gene: TRBD2; clone size: -; V gene: TRBV5-1; CDR3 protein: CASSSSGRFERETQYF; CDR3 DNA: TGCGCCAGCAGCAGTAGCGGGAGGTTTGAGCGAGAGACCCAGTACTTC
CDR3 length: 13; J gene: TRBJ1-5; D gene: -; clone size: few; V gene: TRBV2; CDR3 protein: CASSEFMRSPQHF; CDR3 DNA: TGTGCCAGCAGTGAATTTATGCGGTCGCCCCAGCATTTT
CDR3 length: 15; J gene: TRBJ1-2; D gene: TRBD1; clone size: -; V gene: TRBV7-2; CDR3 protein: CASSLAPRQGYGYTF; CDR3 DNA: TGTGCCAGCAGCTTAGCCCCGCGACAGGGCTATGGCTACACCTTC
CDR3 length: 14; J gene: TRBJ2-6; D gene: -; clone size: -; V gene: TRBV27; CDR3 protein: CASRAFSGANVLTF; CDR3 DNA: TGTGCCAGCAGGGCATTCTCTGGGGCCAACGTCCTGACTTTC
CDR3 length: 13; J gene: TRBJ2-3; D gene: -; clone size: -; V gene: TRBV5-8; CDR3 protein: CASSSRLADTQYF; CDR3 DNA: TGTGCCAGCAGCAGCAGACTAGCAGATACGCAGTATTTT
CDR3 length: 14; J gene: TRBJ1-5; D gene: -; clone size: -; V gene: TRBV11-2; CDR3 protein: CASSLSPIHQPQHF; CDR3 DNA: TGTGCCAGCAGCTTATCGCCTATACATCAGCCCCAGCATTTT
CDR3 length: 14; J gene: TRBJ1-4; D gene: TRBD1; clone size: -; V gene: TRBV9; CDR3 protein: CASSETNRGEKLFF; CDR3 DNA: TGTGCCAGCAGCGAAACCAACAGGGGTGAAAAACTGTTTTTT
CDR3 length: 15; J gene: TRBJ2-3; D gene: TRBD2; clone size: -; V gene: TRBV5-1; CDR3 protein: CASSLTSGPGDTQYF; CDR3 DNA: TGCGCCAGCAGCTTAACTAGCGGTCCGGGAGATACGCAGTATTTT
CDR3 length: 17; J gene: TRBJ2-2; D gene: TRBD2; clone size: -; V gene: TRBV28; CDR3 protein: CASSFRGTSGTTGELFF; CDR3 DNA: TGTGCCAGCAGTTTTAGGGGGACTAGCGGTACCACCGGGGAGCTGTTTTTT
CDR3 length: 17; J gene: TRBJ2-3; D gene: TRBD1; clone size: -; V gene: TRBV27; CDR3 protein: CAIRGSGTGANTDTQYF; CDR3 DNA: TGTGCCATAAGAGGGTCCGGGACAGGGGCGAACACAGATACGCAGTATTTT
CDR3 length: 14; J gene: TRBJ2-7; D gene: -; clone size: -; V gene: TRBV9; CDR3 protein: CASSVGPNAYEQYF; CDR3 DNA: TGTGCCAGCAGCGTAGGGCCGAACGCCTACGAGCAGTACTTC